This is a list of T cell receptor beta chains from one sample in a study of tumor T cells in aggressive B-cell lymphoma. Produced via immunoSEQ multiplex PCR; TCRdb's table is partial and in-frame only. Here the sample spans under 3,500 clones, about 90% being singletons. Sequencing was done on a sample of tumor tissue. The receptors were sampled from an adult with diffuse large B cell lymphoma. CDR3s include the opening cysteine and the closing phenylalanine or tryptophan.

V | CDR3
TRBV29-1 | CSAWLGGTKAFF
TRBV7-2 | CASNLLAGTYNEQFF
TRBV28 | CASSYPAGDEQYF
TRBV5-6 | CASSLRGTEAFF
TRBV5-1 | CVSRKTGTENSPLHF
TRBV7-9 | CASSPSQTGGIETQYF
TRBV30 | CAWGRGYNTEAFF
TRBV29-1 | CSVVGGEGPEQYF
TRBV18 | CASSPRLVGLAKNIQYF
TRBV5-6 | CASSLVVGDTEAFF
TRBV10-2 | CASSETGVYEQYF
TRBV15 | CATSTGLAGGLDQYF
TRBV7-9 | CASSLARGGLRHTYNEQFF
TRBV9 | CASSLRANTIYF
TRBV7-9 | CASSFPSGTENTGELFF
TRBV7-9 | CASSHRTSLGTGELFF
TRBV6-6 | CASSPSGTGSYEQYF
TRBV21-1 | CASTQSYSSGSKDTQYF
TRBV5-8 | CASSFSGLSYNSPLHF
TRBV6-6 | CASSYSTGAEAFF
TRBV20-1 | CSASRVDTQYF
TRBV15 | CATSRDGGVSTDTQYF
TRBV7-3 | CASSPTAGTRGGEQFF
TRBV5-1 | CASSVGGDGISGYTF
TRBV11-2 | CASSPTPLNTEAFF
TRBV28 | CASSLSSYPDYEQYF
TRBV18 | CASSPAVTGEQYF
TRBV19 | CASRKPGPGETQYF
TRBV4-1 | CASSLGSSYEQYF
TRBV7-2 | CASSLSGSGSTDTQYF
TRBV5-1 | CASSSLVPGAEAFF
TRBV19 | CASSRDSGNTYEQYF
TRBV19 | CASSTTSKGDTQYF
TRBV7-3 | CASRRNRGTGELFF
TRBV5-1 | CASSFQLNTEAFF
TRBV5-1 | CASSPFGLWEQYF
TRBV11-2 | CASSFGLAAYYNEQFF
TRBV2 | CVSRGGDYEQYF
TRBV19 | CASRDSTAQQYF
TRBV9 | CASRDRGQETQYF
TRBV12-5 | CASGLAGGFTDTQYF
TRBV11-1 | CATAWGGNYEQYF
TRBV14 | CASSQDLGQGSNEQFF
TRBV6-5 | CASSYWGTSGRTQYF
TRBV6-1 | CASSIPWGQSYGYTF
TRBV27 | CASSLRGGTTQYF
TRBV18 | CASRKWTNQETQYF
TRBV5-4 | CASSVRQGLSGNTIYF
TRBV6-1 | CASSEAHRGINTIYF